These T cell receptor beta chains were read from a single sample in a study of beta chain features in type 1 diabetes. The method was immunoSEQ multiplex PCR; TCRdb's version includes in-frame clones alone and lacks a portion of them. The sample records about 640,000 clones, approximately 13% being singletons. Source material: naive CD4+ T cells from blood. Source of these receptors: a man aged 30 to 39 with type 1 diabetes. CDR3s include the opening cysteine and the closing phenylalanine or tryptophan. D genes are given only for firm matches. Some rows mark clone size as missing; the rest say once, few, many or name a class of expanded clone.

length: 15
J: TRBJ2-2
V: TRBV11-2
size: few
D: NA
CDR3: CASSLTGANTGELFF
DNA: TGTGCCAGCAGCTTAACGGGGGCGAACACCGGGGAGCTGTTTTTT

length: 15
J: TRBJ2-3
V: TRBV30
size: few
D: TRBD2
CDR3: CAWNGDSGGTDTQYF
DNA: TGTGCCTGGAATGGTGATAGCGGGGGCACAGATACGCAGTATTTT

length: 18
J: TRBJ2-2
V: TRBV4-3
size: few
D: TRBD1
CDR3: CASSPRGRSGGPTGELFF
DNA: TGCGCCAGCAGCCCACGGGGGCGGTCAGGGGGCCCGACCGGGGAGCTGTTTTTT

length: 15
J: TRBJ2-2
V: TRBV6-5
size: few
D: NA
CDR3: CASSYASGKAGELFF
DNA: TGTGCCAGCAGTTACGCCTCAGGGAAGGCCGGGGAGCTGTTTTTT

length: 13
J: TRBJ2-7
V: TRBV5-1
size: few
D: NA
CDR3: CASSSDNSYEQYF
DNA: TGCGCCAGCAGTTCAGACAACTCCTACGAGCAGTACTTC

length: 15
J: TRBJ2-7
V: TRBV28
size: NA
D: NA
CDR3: CASSFRDGWTYEQYF
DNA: TGTGCCAGCAGTTTCCGGGACGGCTGGACCTACGAGCAGTACTTC

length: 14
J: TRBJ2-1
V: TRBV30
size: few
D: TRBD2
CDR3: CAWTRASGGNEQFF
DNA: TGTGCCTGGACTCGGGCTAGCGGGGGAAATGAGCAGTTCTTC

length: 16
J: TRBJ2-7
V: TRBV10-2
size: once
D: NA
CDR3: CASSEYPGQSSYEQYF
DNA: TGCGCCAGCAGTGAGTATCCGGGGCAAAGCTCCTACGAGCAGTACTTC

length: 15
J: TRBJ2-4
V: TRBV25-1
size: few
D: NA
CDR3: CASSESGRDKNIQYF
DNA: TGTGCCAGCAGTGAATCTGGCAGGGACAAAAACATTCAGTACTTC

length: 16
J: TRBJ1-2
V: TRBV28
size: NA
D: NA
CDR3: CASSMDSSRPGYGYTF
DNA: TGTGCCAGCAGTATGGACAGTTCCAGACCGGGCTATGGCTACACCTTC

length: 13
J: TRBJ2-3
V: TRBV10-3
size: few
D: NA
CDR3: CAISSRPPDTQYF
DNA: TGTGCCATCAGCTCCCGTCCCCCAGATACGCAGTATTTT